These T cell receptor beta chains were read from a single sample in a study of CD8 T cells in Susac syndrome. MiXCR, run by TCRdb on the immunoSEQ multiplex PCR reads, gives a single entry per CDR3 protein. The table shows 71,000 or so distinct CDR3 sequences, with 93% occurring only once. The specimen sequenced was CD4+ T cells from PBMCs. The receptors here all came from a human donor with Susac syndrome. CDR3s include the opening cysteine and the closing phenylalanine or tryptophan. D genes are given only for firm matches. Size tells how often a clone was seen (once, few, many) or the class of an expanded clone, and some rows leave it out.

D gene: -; V gene: TRBV3-1; clone size: once; J gene: TRBJ1-2; CDR3 length: 14; CDR3 protein: CASSRTGSVYGYTF; CDR3 DNA: TGTGCCAGCAGCCGAACAGGGTCCGTCTATGGCTACACCTTC
D gene: TRBD2; V gene: TRBV6-4; clone size: -; J gene: TRBJ2-2; CDR3 length: 15; CDR3 protein: CASSPGGGYTGELFF; CDR3 DNA: TGTGCCAGCAGCCCCGGCGGGGGGTACACCGGGGAGCTGTTTTTT
D gene: TRBD1; V gene: TRBV5-1; clone size: -; J gene: TRBJ2-2; CDR3 length: 15; CDR3 protein: CASSLGDRNTGELFF; CDR3 DNA: TGCGCCAGCAGCTTAGGGGACAGAAACACCGGGGAGCTGTTTTTT
D gene: -; V gene: TRBV25-1; clone size: few; J gene: TRBJ2-3; CDR3 length: 14; CDR3 protein: CASSEFQDTDTQYF; CDR3 DNA: TGTGCCAGCAGTGAATTCCAAGACACGGATACGCAGTATTTT
D gene: -; V gene: TRBV18; clone size: -; J gene: TRBJ2-7; CDR3 length: 15; CDR3 protein: CASSPPGLVMYEQYF; CDR3 DNA: TGTGCCAGCTCACCACCGGGCCTAGTAATGTACGAGCAGTACTTC
D gene: -; V gene: TRBV6-1; clone size: -; J gene: TRBJ2-5; CDR3 length: 16; CDR3 protein: CASSPGTTSFQETQYF; CDR3 DNA: TGTGCCAGCAGCCCCGGGACAACATCCTTCCAAGAGACCCAGTACTTC
D gene: -; V gene: TRBV6-6; clone size: -; J gene: TRBJ2-7; CDR3 length: 15; CDR3 protein: CASSYSRQGTGEQYF; CDR3 DNA: TGTGCCAGCAGTTACTCGCGACAAGGGACCGGCGAGCAGTACTTC
D gene: -; V gene: TRBV7-3; clone size: -; J gene: TRBJ2-6; CDR3 length: 13; CDR3 protein: CASSLPGANVLTF; CDR3 DNA: TGTGCCAGCAGCCTACCTGGGGCCAACGTCCTGACTTTC
D gene: -; V gene: TRBV18; clone size: -; J gene: TRBJ2-3; CDR3 length: 15; CDR3 protein: CASSPSQGVTDTQYF; CDR3 DNA: TGTGCCAGCTCACCATCACAGGGAGTCACAGATACGCAGTATTTT
D gene: -; V gene: TRBV9; clone size: -; J gene: TRBJ2-2; CDR3 length: 15; CDR3 protein: CASSVDRVRTGELFF; CDR3 DNA: TGTGCCAGCAGCGTAGACAGGGTGAGAACCGGGGAGCTGTTTTTT
D gene: -; V gene: TRBV7-2; clone size: -; J gene: TRBJ2-4; CDR3 length: 12; CDR3 protein: CASSSYPDIQYF; CDR3 DNA: TGTGCCAGCAGCTCCTATCCGGACATTCAGTACTTC
D gene: -; V gene: TRBV14; clone size: -; J gene: TRBJ1-1; CDR3 length: 13; CDR3 protein: CASSQSRNTEAFF; CDR3 DNA: TGTGCCAGCAGCCAATCACGGAACACTGAAGCTTTCTTT
D gene: -; V gene: TRBV19; clone size: -; J gene: TRBJ2-7; CDR3 length: 16; CDR3 protein: CASSIQQSHSSYEQYF; CDR3 DNA: TGTGCCAGTAGTATTCAGCAGTCTCACAGCTCCTACGAGCAGTACTTC
D gene: -; V gene: TRBV18; clone size: -; J gene: TRBJ1-1; CDR3 length: 14; CDR3 protein: CASSRPGQNTEAFF; CDR3 DNA: TGTGCCAGCTCACGACCAGGACAGAACACTGAAGCTTTCTTT
D gene: -; V gene: TRBV6-6; clone size: few; J gene: TRBJ1-5; CDR3 length: 14; CDR3 protein: CASSRDGSNQPQHF; CDR3 DNA: TGTGCCAGCAGTAGGGACGGGAGCAATCAGCCCCAGCATTTT
D gene: -; V gene: TRBV2; clone size: -; J gene: TRBJ2-7; CDR3 length: 13; CDR3 protein: CAAPFYSSYEQYF; CDR3 DNA: TGTGCCGCCCCCTTTTACAGCTCCTACGAGCAGTACTTC
D gene: -; V gene: TRBV29-1; clone size: -; J gene: TRBJ1-5; CDR3 length: 12; CDR3 protein: CSVGGGEGPQHF; CDR3 DNA: TGCAGCGTTGGGGGCGGTGAAGGGCCCCAGCATTTT
D gene: -; V gene: TRBV14; clone size: -; J gene: TRBJ2-3; CDR3 length: 16; CDR3 protein: CASSRRQVLLTDTQYF; CDR3 DNA: TGTGCCAGCAGCCGACGACAGGTCCTACTCACAGATACGCAGTATTTT
D gene: TRBD2; V gene: TRBV13; clone size: -; J gene: TRBJ2-2; CDR3 length: 16; CDR3 protein: CASSPFGLAHTGELFF; CDR3 DNA: TGTGCCAGCAGCCCCTTCGGACTAGCCCACACCGGGGAGCTGTTTTTT
D gene: TRBD1; V gene: TRBV7-2; clone size: -; J gene: TRBJ1-1; CDR3 length: 15; CDR3 protein: CASSQTGVEVGEAFF; CDR3 DNA: TGTGCCAGCAGCCAGACAGGGGTCGAGGTGGGTGAAGCTTTCTTT
D gene: TRBD2; V gene: TRBV20-1; clone size: -; J gene: TRBJ2-3; CDR3 length: 15; CDR3 protein: CSAPKRGLGADTQYF; CDR3 DNA: TGCAGTGCCCCGAAGCGGGGCCTGGGGGCAGATACGCAGTATTTT
D gene: -; V gene: TRBV7-2; clone size: -; J gene: TRBJ1-1; CDR3 length: 14; CDR3 protein: CASSLFQGDTEAFF; CDR3 DNA: TGTGCCAGCAGCTTATTTCAGGGAGATACTGAAGCTTTCTTT
D gene: -; V gene: TRBV20-1; clone size: -; J gene: TRBJ1-2; CDR3 length: 16; CDR3 protein: CSARKPGARGDYGYTF; CDR3 DNA: TGCAGTGCTAGAAAACCAGGGGCCCGAGGGGACTATGGCTACACCTTC
D gene: -; V gene: TRBV5-1; clone size: -; J gene: TRBJ2-7; CDR3 length: 14; CDR3 protein: CASSLYLSSYEQYF; CDR3 DNA: TGCGCCAGCAGCCTATACTTGAGCTCCTACGAGCAGTACTTC
D gene: -; V gene: TRBV6-5; clone size: -; J gene: TRBJ2-3; CDR3 length: 15; CDR3 protein: CASSRPAAGTDTQYF; CDR3 DNA: TGTGCCAGCAGTCGCCCGGCGGCTGGTACAGATACGCAGTATTTT
D gene: TRBD1; V gene: TRBV24-1; clone size: once; J gene: TRBJ2-3; CDR3 length: 15; CDR3 protein: CATSDWTGELDTQYF; CDR3 DNA: TGTGCCACCAGTGATTGGACAGGGGAGCTAGATACGCAGTATTTT
D gene: -; V gene: TRBV30; clone size: -; J gene: TRBJ2-5; CDR3 length: 13; CDR3 protein: CAWSVRGRETQYF; CDR3 DNA: TGTGCCTGGAGTGTACGGGGACGGGAGACCCAGTACTTC
D gene: -; V gene: TRBV20-1; clone size: -; J gene: TRBJ2-3; CDR3 length: 13; CDR3 protein: CSARRTGTDTQYF; CDR3 DNA: TGCAGTGCTAGAAGAACCGGCACAGATACGCAGTATTTT
D gene: -; V gene: TRBV6-2/TRBV6-3; clone size: -; J gene: TRBJ2-6; CDR3 length: 18; CDR3 protein: CASSYHGTRVSGANVLTF; CDR3 DNA: TGTGCCAGCAGTTACCACGGGACACGAGTCTCTGGGGCCAACGTCCTGACTTTC
D gene: TRBD2; V gene: TRBV6-1; clone size: once; J gene: TRBJ2-5; CDR3 length: 15; CDR3 protein: CASSPTGGLVETQYF; CDR3 DNA: TGTGCCAGCAGCCCCACCGGAGGACTAGTGGAGACCCAGTACTTC
D gene: TRBD1; V gene: TRBV18; clone size: few; J gene: TRBJ2-7; CDR3 length: 14; CDR3 protein: CASSPVGQDREQYF; CDR3 DNA: TGTGCCAGCTCACCAGTAGGACAGGATCGAGAGCAGTACTTC
D gene: -; V gene: TRBV11-2; clone size: -; J gene: TRBJ2-5; CDR3 length: 13; CDR3 protein: CASSFLRVETQYF; CDR3 DNA: TGTGCCAGCAGCTTTCTCAGGGTTGAGACCCAGTACTTC